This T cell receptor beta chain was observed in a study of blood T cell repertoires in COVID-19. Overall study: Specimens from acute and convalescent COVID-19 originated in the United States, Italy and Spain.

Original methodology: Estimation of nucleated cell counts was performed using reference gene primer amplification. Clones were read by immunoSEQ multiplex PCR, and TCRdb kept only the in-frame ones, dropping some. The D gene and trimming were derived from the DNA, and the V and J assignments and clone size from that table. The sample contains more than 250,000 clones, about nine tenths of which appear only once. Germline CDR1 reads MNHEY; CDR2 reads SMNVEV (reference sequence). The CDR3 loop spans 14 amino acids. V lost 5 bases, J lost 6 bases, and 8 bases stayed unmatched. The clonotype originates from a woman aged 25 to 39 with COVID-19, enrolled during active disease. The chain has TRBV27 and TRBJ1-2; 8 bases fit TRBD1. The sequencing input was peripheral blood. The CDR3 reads CASSPSRTGHGYTF. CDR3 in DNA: TGTGCCAGCAGTCCATCTCGGACAGGGCATGGCTACACCTTC.